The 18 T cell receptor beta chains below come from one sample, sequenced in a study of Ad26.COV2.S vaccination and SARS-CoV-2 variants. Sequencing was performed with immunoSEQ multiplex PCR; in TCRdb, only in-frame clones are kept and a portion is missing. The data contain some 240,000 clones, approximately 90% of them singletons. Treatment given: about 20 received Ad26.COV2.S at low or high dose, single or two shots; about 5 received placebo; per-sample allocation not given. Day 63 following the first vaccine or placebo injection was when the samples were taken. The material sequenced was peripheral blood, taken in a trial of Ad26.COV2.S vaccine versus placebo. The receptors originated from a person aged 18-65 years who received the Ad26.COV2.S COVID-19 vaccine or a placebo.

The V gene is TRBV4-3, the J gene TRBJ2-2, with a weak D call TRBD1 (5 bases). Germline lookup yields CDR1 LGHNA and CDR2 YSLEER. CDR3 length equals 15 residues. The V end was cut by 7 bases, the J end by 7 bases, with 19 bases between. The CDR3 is CASTPAQESGGELFF. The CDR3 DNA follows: TGCGCCAGCACGCCGGCACAGGAAAGTGGCGGGGAGCTGTTTTTT.

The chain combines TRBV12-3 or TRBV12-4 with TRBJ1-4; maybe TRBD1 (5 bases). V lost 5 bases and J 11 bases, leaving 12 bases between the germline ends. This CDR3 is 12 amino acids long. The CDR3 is CASSPPGDKLFF. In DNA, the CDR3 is TGTGCCAGCAGTCCCCCCGGGGACAAACTGTTTTTT.

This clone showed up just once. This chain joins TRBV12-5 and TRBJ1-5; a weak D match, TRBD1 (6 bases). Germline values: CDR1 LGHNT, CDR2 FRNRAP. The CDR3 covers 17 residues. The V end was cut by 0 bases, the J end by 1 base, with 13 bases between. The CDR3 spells CASGLVLGGGSNQPQHF. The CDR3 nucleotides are TGTGCTAGTGGTTTGGTACTGGGGGGCGGGAGCAATCAGCCCCAGCATTTT. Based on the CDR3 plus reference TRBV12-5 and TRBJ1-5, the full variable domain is DARVTQTPRHKVTEMGQEVTMRCQPILGHNTVFWYRQTMMQGLELLAYFRNRAPLDDSGMPKDRFSAEMPDATLATLKIQPSEPRDSAVYFCASGLVLGGGSNQPQHFGDGTRLSIL.

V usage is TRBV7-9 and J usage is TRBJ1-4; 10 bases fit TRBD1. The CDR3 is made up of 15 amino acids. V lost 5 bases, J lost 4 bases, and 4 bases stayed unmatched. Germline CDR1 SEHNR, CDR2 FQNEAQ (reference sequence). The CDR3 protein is CASSPWTGGNEKLFF. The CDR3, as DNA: TGTGCCAGCAGCCCTTGGACAGGGGGTAATGAAAAACTGTTTTTT.

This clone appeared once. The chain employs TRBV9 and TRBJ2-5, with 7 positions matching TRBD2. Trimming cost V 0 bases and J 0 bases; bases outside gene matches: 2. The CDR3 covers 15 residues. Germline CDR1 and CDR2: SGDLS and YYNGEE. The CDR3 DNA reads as TGTGCCAGCAGCGTAGGCGGGGGACACCAAGAGACCCAGTACTTC. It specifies CASSVGGGHQETQYF.

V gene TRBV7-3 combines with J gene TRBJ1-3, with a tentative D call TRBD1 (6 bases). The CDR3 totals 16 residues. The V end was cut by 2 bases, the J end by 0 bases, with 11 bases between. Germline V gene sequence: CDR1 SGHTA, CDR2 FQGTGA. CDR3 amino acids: CASSLGGPRSGNTIYF. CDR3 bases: TGTGCCAGCAGCTTAGGGGGGCCCCGCTCTGGAAACACCATATATTTT.

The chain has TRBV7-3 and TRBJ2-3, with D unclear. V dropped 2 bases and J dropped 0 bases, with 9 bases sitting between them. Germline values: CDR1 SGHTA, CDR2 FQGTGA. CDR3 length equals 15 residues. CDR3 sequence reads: CASSLLPLSTDTQYF. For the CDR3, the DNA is TGTGCCAGCAGCTTACTTCCACTTAGCACAGATACGCAGTATTTT.

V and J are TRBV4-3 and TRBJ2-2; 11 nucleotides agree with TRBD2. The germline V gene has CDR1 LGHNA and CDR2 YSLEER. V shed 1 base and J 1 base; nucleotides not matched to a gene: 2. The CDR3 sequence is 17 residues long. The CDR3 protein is CASSQALAGVNTGELFF. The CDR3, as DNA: TGCGCCAGCAGCCAAGCACTAGCGGGAGTGAACACCGGGGAGCTGTTTTTT.

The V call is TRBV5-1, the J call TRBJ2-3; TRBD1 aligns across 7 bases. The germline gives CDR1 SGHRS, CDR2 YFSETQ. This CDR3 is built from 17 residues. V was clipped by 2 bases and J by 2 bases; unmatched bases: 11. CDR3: CASSFRDRPLSTDTQYF. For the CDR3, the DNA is TGCGCCAGCAGCTTCCGGGACAGACCTTTATCCACAGATACGCAGTATTTT.

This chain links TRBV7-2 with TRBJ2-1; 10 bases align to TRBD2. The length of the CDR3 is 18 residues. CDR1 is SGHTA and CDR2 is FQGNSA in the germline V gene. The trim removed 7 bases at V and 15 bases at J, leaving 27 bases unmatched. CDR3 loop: CASTIHPGGLGTSDLGFF. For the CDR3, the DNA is TGTGCCAGCACCATACATCCGGGGGGCCTCGGGACTAGCGATCTAGGGTTCTTC.

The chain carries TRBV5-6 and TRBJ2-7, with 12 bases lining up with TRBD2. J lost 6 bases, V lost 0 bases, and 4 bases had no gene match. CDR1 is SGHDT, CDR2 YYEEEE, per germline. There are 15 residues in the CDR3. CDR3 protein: CASSLGLAGGAEQYV. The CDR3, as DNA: TGTGCCAGCAGCTTGGGGCTAGCGGGAGGGGCCGAGCAGTACGTC.

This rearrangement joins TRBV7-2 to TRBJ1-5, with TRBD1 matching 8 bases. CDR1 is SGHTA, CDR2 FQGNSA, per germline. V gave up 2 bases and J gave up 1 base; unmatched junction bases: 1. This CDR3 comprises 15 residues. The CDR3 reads CASSLRTGSNQPQHF. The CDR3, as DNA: TGTGCCAGCAGCTTAAGGACAGGGAGCAATCAGCCCCAGCATTTT.

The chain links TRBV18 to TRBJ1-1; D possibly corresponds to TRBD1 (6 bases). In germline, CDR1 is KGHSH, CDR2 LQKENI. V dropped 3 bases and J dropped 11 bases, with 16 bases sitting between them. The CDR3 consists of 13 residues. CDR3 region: CASSPGEGGNAFF. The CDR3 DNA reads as TGTGCCAGCTCACCGGGTGAAGGGGGGAACGCTTTCTTT.

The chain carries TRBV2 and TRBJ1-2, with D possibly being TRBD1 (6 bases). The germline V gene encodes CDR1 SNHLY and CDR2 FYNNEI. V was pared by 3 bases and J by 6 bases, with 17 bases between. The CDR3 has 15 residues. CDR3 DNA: TGTGCCAGCAGTGACCGTGGTTCTGGGGGCGATGGCTACACCTTC. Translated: CASSDRGSGGDGYTF.

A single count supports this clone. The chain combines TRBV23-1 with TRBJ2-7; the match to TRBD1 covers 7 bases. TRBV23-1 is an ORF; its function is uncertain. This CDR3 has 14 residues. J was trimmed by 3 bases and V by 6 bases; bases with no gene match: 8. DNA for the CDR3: TGCGCCAGCAGCCTCACAGGGGTTTGCTACGAGCAGTACGTC. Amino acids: CASSLTGVCYEQYV.

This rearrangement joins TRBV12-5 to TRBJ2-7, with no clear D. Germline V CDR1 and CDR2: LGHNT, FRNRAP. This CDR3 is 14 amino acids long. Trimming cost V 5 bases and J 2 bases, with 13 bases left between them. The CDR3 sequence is CASGPPRAPYEQYF. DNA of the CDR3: TGTGCTAGTGGTCCCCCCAGAGCTCCCTACGAGCAGTACTTC.

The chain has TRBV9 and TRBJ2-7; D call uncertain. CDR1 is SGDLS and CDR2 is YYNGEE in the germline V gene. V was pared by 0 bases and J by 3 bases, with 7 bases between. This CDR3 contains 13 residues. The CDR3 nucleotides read TGTGCCAGCAGCGTAGATGGTTACTACGAGCAGTACTTC. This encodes CASSVDGYYEQYF.

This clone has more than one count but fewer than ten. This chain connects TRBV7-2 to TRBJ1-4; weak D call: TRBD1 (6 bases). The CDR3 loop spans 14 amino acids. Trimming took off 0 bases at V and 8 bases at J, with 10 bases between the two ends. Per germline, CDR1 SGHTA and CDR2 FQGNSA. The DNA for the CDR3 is TGTGCCAGCAGCTTAGCAGGGGGAGGCGAAAAACTGTTTTTT. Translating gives CASSLAGGGEKLFF.